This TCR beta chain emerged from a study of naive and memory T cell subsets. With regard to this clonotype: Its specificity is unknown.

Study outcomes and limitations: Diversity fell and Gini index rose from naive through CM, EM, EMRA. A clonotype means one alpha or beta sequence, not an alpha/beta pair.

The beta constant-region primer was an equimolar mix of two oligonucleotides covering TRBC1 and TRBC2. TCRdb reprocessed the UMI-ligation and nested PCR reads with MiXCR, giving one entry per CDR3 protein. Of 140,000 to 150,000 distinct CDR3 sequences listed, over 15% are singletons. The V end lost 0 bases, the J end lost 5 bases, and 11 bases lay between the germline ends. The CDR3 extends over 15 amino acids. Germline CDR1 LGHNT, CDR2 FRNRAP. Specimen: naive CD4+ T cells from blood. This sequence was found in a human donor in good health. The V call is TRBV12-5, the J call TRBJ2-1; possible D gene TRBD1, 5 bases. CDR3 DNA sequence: TGTGCTAGTGGTTTGGTAGGGGCAGATAACAATGAGCAGTTCTTC. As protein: CASGLVGADNNEQFF.